This T cell receptor beta chain originates from a study of cytomegalovirus exposure and HLA in healthy donors (dated by TCRdb to between 2016 and 2019). About the investigation overall: An earlier analysis of some 600 of the donors reported about 280 Gb of sequence data and 95 million to 120 million unique TCR beta sequences obtained from 180 million or so T cells. Around 300 gigabases of sequencing data and tens of millions of unique TCR sequences were included in an early release covering about 700 HLA-typed donors. The genetic ancestry cluster associated with self-reported Caucasian donors included 81% of the roughly 400 genotyped donors. The study was designed to test whether signatures of past pathogen exposure could be identified by cataloging public T cell receptors. The study used immunosequencing to profile the T cell repertoires of approximately 690 subjects and linked those repertoires to cytomegalovirus serostatus. Along with the roughly 670-subject first cohort, a separate validation cohort of 120 different subjects was used. High-throughput TCR immunosequencing, statistical association of individual TCRs with disease status, and machine learning were combined to predict cytomegalovirus infection status. To study patterns of TCR occurrence, a later analysis re-analyzed previously published TCR beta repertoires from 650 to 750 donors and added high-resolution HLA genotyping. Rather than using new phenotypic data, the later analysis identified candidate immune exposures from TCR beta sequences and from how often those sequences occurred across donors. An earlier analysis of 587 of the donors used high-throughput TCR beta sequencing to judge whether each TCR beta V gene segment behaved as functional or pseudogenic. Donor age, sex, ethnicity and CMV serostatus were compiled together with the repertoire data. A later genetic analysis took genome-wide SNP genotypes for about 65% of the roughly 670 donors and used that subset as a discovery cohort. All discovery cohort repertoires had been generated on a single sequencing platform. HLA typing covered class I and class II loci at four-digit resolution. The number of typed donors differed by locus: about 620-630 for A, B, C, DRB1 and DQB1; 522 for DQA1; some 590 for DPA1; and some 450 for DPB1. About five DR-DQ haplotypes were handled as single units for association and clustering, since linkage in the cohort was strong. On average, 235,054 unique TCR beta nucleotide sequences were sequenced per donor among some 430 genotyped donors of the cohort, with 15% to 20% of those sequences being non-productive.

Libraries were built with the immunoSEQ multiplex PCR assay. For the multiplex PCR, a mixture combining 60 forward primers for TCR Vbeta segments and 13 reverse primers for TCR Jbeta segments was used. A multiplex PCR assay on genomic DNA amplified the CDR3 region of rearranged TCR beta genes. The amplified TCR beta libraries were sequenced on the Illumina HiSeq System as 87-base-pair reads. On the authors' methods: In a later analysis, some 80 million unique TCR beta chains were counted across the approximately 640 repertoires, and approximately 11 million of these chains were shared by at least two donors. To remove PCR and sequencing errors, raw reads were error-corrected and collapsed into unique sequences using a nearest-neighbor algorithm that merged closely related sequences. To assign V, D and J gene segments, CDR3 sequences were aligned to IMGT reference sequences. For a sequence to be retained, a match of at least six nucleotides was required to both a V gene segment and a J gene segment. A rearrangement counted as productive if the CDR3 had no stop codons and remained in frame with V and J, and every other rearrangement counted as non-productive. CDR3 was defined according to IMGT convention as the region running from the second conserved V-encoded cysteine to the conserved J-encoded phenylalanine. Sequences without an unambiguous match to a single V gene segment were excluded from the earlier analysis of 500 to 700 of the donors. An earlier analysis of several hundred of the donors called V segments functional above 56.7% productive rearrangements and segregating when the between-donor standard deviation exceeded 5%. A statistical classification framework was built for diagnosing cytomegalovirus status from the catalog of TCR beta chain sequences. In a later analysis, V and J genes were assigned by comparing TCR nucleotide sequences against IMGT/GENE-DB human TR gene sequences. A later analysis assigned CDR3 sequences and most-parsimonious VDJ recombination scenarios with the TCRdist pipeline. A later analysis defined each TCR beta chain by its CDR3 amino acid sequence plus V-gene family, and excluded reads lacking a unique V-gene family. To address suspected cross-contamination and a sequencing artifact, a later analysis removed some 620 highly shared, low-generation-probability nucleotide sequences. For each public chain, a later analysis derived a clonal expansion index from normalized ranks of inferred template counts within each repertoire. In a later analysis, generation probabilities were computed using a VDJ recombination model fitted to out-of-frame rearrangements, and the results were checked against IGoR. In a later analysis, hypergeometric tests were used to score TCR-TCR, TCR-HLA and TCR-CMV co-occurrence, with a repertoire-size bias correction applied to TCR pairs. To estimate false discovery rates, a later analysis permuted the HLA or CMV assignments 20 times. In a later analysis, co-occurring TCRs were grouped using DBSCAN, and TCRdist sequence similarity was added for clustering within HLA-allele-positive subsets. Repertoires with fewer than 30,000 or more than 120,000 public chains were left out of co-occurrence clustering, as were five repertoires with anomalous nucleotide sharing. TCRdb provides this immuneACCESS table in a form limited to in-frame rearrangements. Some clones are lacking; in checked studies, under half of them reflect an unresolved V gene, and why the rest are absent is not known. V and J calls plus clone size are reproduced from that table; the DNA served to infer D and trimming. The sample includes approximately 110,000 clones, with more than 80% observed a single time. Clones ranked in the top ten supply approximately 6.1% of the sample.

CDR1 and CDR2 are drawn from the germline V gene: SNHLY, FYNNEI. V sheds 3 bases and J sheds 2 bases, leaving 11 bases between their ends. Spanning cysteine to phenylalanine, the CDR3 consists of 15 amino acids. Solely the CDR3 DNA is kept, with 45 bases framed from the first base. The cohort consisted of approximately 690 healthy bone marrow donors. At the time of sampling, all cohort members were nominally healthy, though unrecorded immune exposures were likely present. The donor tested CMV seronegative and was one of the 352 seronegative cohort members. Every donor gave a peripheral blood sample, and the peripheral blood mononuclear cells from that sample were used for TCR beta sequencing. Genomic DNA extraction from the blood cell samples was performed with the Qiagen DNeasy Blood Extraction Kit. Findings and caveats that apply to the study as a whole: A group of highly shared sequence variants was considered likely to be a technical artifact of the sequencing pipeline. The authors suggested that the approach could potentially be generalized to other disease states and immunological phenotypes. In an earlier analysis of fewer than 700 of the donors, most TCR beta V segments appeared in productive rearrangements about 90% or about 30% of the time, broadly matching IMGT annotations. A further reported finding was that TCR beta sequences accurately predicted the HLA-A and HLA-B alleles for most subjects in the first cohort. The study listed 164 TCR beta chains as associated with cytomegalovirus. Most TCR sequences were seen in very few donors, while some public TCRs were found in many individuals. The only immune exposure information available for the cohort was CMV serostatus. Sequencing depth was assumed to be roughly uniform across donors in the presence/absence analyses, though that assumption may not hold. Correlated functional status among segregating V segments might be attributable to linkage disequilibrium, but an unknown experimental factor could not be ruled out. In a later analysis, several top co-occurrence clusters were reported to appear linked to parvovirus B19, influenza, CMV and Epstein-Barr virus. In a later genetic analysis, a missense DCLRE1C variant was associated with V-gene and J-gene trimming of TCR beta chains, and the association was replicated in an independent cohort. In a later genetic analysis, fewer N-insertions in productive TCRs were reported among donors in an Asian-associated ancestry cluster than the 666-donor mean. When HLA alleles, especially DR and DQ, strongly co-occurred, attributing TCR associations to individual alleles was difficult. The cohort was sequenced for TCR beta chains only, and without alpha or paired-chain data the features that could be detected were limited. Compared with equally common non-associated chains, HLA-associated TCR beta chains in a later analysis were more clonally expanded and had lower generation probabilities. Because HLA typing was missing for some donors at each locus, association tests included only the typed subset. Because the 87-base-pair reads could not distinguish some IMGT-functional V segments, including TRBV6-2 and TRBV6-3, those segments were excluded. Most CMV-associated TCR beta chains appeared to be HLA-restricted in a later analysis, and the HLA associations seemed to be driven largely by CMV exposure. A later analysis found that TCR association rates varied across HLA loci, with DRB1 alleles showing the most associated TCRs and HLA-C alleles the fewest. Cytomegalovirus status was reported to be diagnosed by the classifier with high specificity and sensitivity in both the original and validation cohorts. The earlier analysis of 450 to 700 of the donors excluded over 15 rarely observed V segments, including chromosome 9 orphons, because counts were too low. In vitro tests confirmed that three of the cytomegalovirus-associated TCR beta chains recognize cytomegalovirus antigens. Specific HLA alleles were associated with roughly 16,000 TCR beta sequences at a false discovery rate of 0.05 in a later analysis.

On this clone: No antigen is known for it. Base qualities are missing; no much larger clone stands one base away.

The sequence was collected from a man between 18 and 35 years old in good health and CMV-seronegative. Recombination linked TRBV2 to TRBJ2-1, with no confidently assigned D gene. The sequencing sample was made of PBMCs. In nucleotide form, the sequence is TGTGCCAGCAGTGAGGCAGAATACACCTACAATGAGCAGTTCTTC. It is translated as CASSEAEYTYNEQFF.